The clone carrying this TCR beta chain was detected ten times or more. What it recognizes is unknown. Germline V gene sequence: CDR1 SGHTA, CDR2 FQGNSA. The V segment lost 1 base and the J segment 7 bases; nucleotides outside the gene matches: 3. The CDR3 extends over 15 amino acids. TCRdb re-analysed the RACE reads in MiXCR, keeping a single row per CDR3 protein. This table has a few hundred thousand distinct CDR3 sequences, 4.8% appearing once. These data belong to a study of human T cells and chemical hapten exposure. Study-wide results and limits: TCRs whose frequency exceeded 1 in 1000 remained the same following DPC sensitization.

The time point was: patch test 1, 2 weeks after DPC sensitization. As for treatment: therapeutic diphenylcyclopropenone sensitization with weekly scalp DPC. This TCR was sampled from a woman aged 50 to 60 with alopecia areata. Some clones in this sample may be carry-over from other donors' samples. Sample: whole blood, taken in connection with sensitization to the hapten diphenylcyclopropenone (DPC). V and J are TRBV7-2 and TRBJ1-6, with 8 bases lining up with TRBD1. As DNA, the CDR3 is TGTGCCAGCAGCTTAGACAGGGGGGAAAATTCACCCCTCCACTTT. Translated, it gives CASSLDRGENSPLHF.